The 26 T cell receptor beta chains below were found in one sample sequenced in a study of STAT5B mutations in CD4+ large granular lymphocyte leukemia. TCRdb's table, derived via immunoSEQ multiplex PCR, lists solely in-frame clones and lacks some. The sample shows some 30,000 clones, roughly two thirds of them seen only once. Sequencing was carried out using CD4+ T cells from blood buffy coats. The receptors originated from a human donor in good health.

The chain recombines TRBV7-2 with TRBJ2-4; D is possibly TRBD1 or TRBD2 (6 bases each). There are 13 residues in the CDR3. The germline V gene encodes CDR1 SGHTA and CDR2 FQGNSA. Trimming removed 6 bases at V and 7 bases at J, with 13 bases between. The CDR3 DNA is TGTGCCAGCAGGGGGGGCAACGGGAACATTCAGTACTTC. Its translation: CASRGGNGNIQYF.

The chain uses TRBV7-9 and TRBJ1-1; D remains ambiguous. V shed 5 bases and J shed 7 bases, with 17 bases lying between them. CDR1 and CDR2 from the germline V gene are SEHNR and FQNEAQ (reference sequence). The CDR3 contains 14 residues. This CDR3 reads CASSVSQGRREAFF. In nucleotides, the CDR3 is TGTGCCAGCAGCGTCTCGCAAGGGAGGCGTGAAGCTTTCTTT.

This chain connects TRBV6-5 to TRBJ1-3; D not certain. The CDR3 runs to 15 residues. Germline CDR1 is MNHEY and CDR2 is SVGAGI. Trimming removed 7 bases from V and 0 bases from J, with 13 bases in between. CDR3 region: CASKVAESSGNTIYF. The CDR3 DNA reads TGTGCCAGCAAAGTGGCAGAGTCCTCTGGAAACACCATATATTTT.

The V and J genes are TRBV5-6 and TRBJ2-2; TRBD2 aligns across 13 bases. The V and J ends lost 4 bases and 7 bases, in that order; junction bases with no gene match: 7. The germline V gene encodes CDR1 SGHDT and CDR2 YYEEEE. The CDR3 is 16 amino acids. CDR3 sequence reads: CASSQGLAGRFGELFF. CDR3 nucleotides: TGTGCCAGCAGCCAGGGACTAGCGGGGAGGTTCGGGGAGCTGTTTTTT.

This clone was seen a few times. The chain employs TRBV30 and TRBJ1-5; D is undetermined. The V gene lost 2 bases and the J gene lost 4 bases, with 6 bases spanning the gap. The CDR3 length is 12 residues. Germline V gene data show CDR1 as GTSNPN and CDR2 as SVGIG (reference sequence). The DNA of the CDR3 is TGTGCCTGGAGTTTAGGGAATCAGCCCCAGCATTTT. Its protein product is CAWSLGNQPQHF. Supplemented by reference TRBV30 and TRBJ1-5, the full variable domain reads SQTIHQWPATLVQPVGSPLSLECTVEGTSNPNLYWYRQAAGRGLQLLFYSVGIGQISSEVPQNLSASRPQDRQFILSSKKLLLSDSGFYLCAWSLGNQPQHFGDGTRLSIL.

V usage is TRBV7-8 and J usage is TRBJ2-2; 12 bases are shared with TRBD2. The V segment lost 7 bases and the J segment 8 bases; nucleotides outside the gene matches: 11. In germline, CDR1 is SGHVS, CDR2 FQNEAQ. The CDR3 has 16 amino acids. CDR3 bases: TGTGCCAGCATAGGTCGGCTAGCGGGGGGGCAAGGGGAGCTGTTTTTT. It translates to CASIGRLAGGQGELFF.

There are a few counts of this clone. This chain joins TRBV5-5 and TRBJ1-4; D gene unclear. Between the trimmed V and J ends, which lost 2 bases and 8 bases, there was a span of 10 bases. Germline CDR1 SGHKS, CDR2 YYEKEE (reference sequence). The length of the CDR3 is 13 residues. This chain's CDR3 is CASSFGPREKLFF. The CDR3 coding sequence is TGTGCCAGCAGCTTTGGCCCCAGGGAAAAACTGTTTTTT.

The V gene is TRBV7-8, the J gene TRBJ2-3; maybe TRBD2 (5 bases). Trimming took off 3 bases at V and 0 bases at J, with 10 bases between the two ends. The V gene's germline CDR1 is SGHVS and CDR2 FQNEAQ. The CDR3 has 15 amino acids. Here the CDR3 DNA reads TGTGCCAGCAGCTTGGACGGACTGAGCACAGATACGCAGTATTTT. This encodes CASSLDGLSTDTQYF.

This clone was seen only a few times. The chain has TRBV19 and TRBJ1-1; D is unclear. CDR3 length: 15 amino acids. V was shortened by 3 bases and J by 4 bases, with 15 bases between the two germline ends. Germline CDR1 and CDR2: LNHDA and SQIVND (reference sequence). The CDR3 DNA follows: TGTGCCAGTAGTATTTCCCCCCGTGGTGGCACTGAAGCTTTCTTT. The encoded protein is CASSISPRGGTEAFF.

In this sample, this clone turned up a few times. V gene TRBV19 combines with J gene TRBJ1-6, with a weak D call TRBD1 (5 bases). The germline V gene has CDR1 LNHDA and CDR2 SQIVND (reference sequence). The CDR3 is 15 residues long. Trimming removed 5 bases from V and 4 bases from J, with 12 bases in between. As DNA, the CDR3 is TGTGCCAGTAGTTCCGGGACGGTTTATAATTCACCCCTCCACTTT. It yields the protein CASSSGTVYNSPLHF.

This clone has only one observation. The V and J genes are TRBV11-2 and TRBJ1-1; tentative D call: TRBD1 (6 bases). Per the germline V gene, CDR1 is SGHAT and CDR2 is FQNNGV. V lost 2 bases to trimming and J lost 5 bases, with 15 bases between them. This CDR3 spans 15 amino acids. The CDR3 bases are TGTGCCAGCAGCTTATACATACAGGGTAAGACTGAAGCTTTCTTT. This translates into CASSLYIQGKTEAFF.

The chain is built from TRBV19 and TRBJ1-1, with 7 positions matching TRBD1. Germline-derived CDR1 and CDR2 are LNHDA and SQIVND (reference sequence). Trimming removed 6 bases from V and 4 bases from J; junction bases left unmatched: 8. CDR3 length: 14 residues. The chain's CDR3 is CASRSHRGGTEAFF. The CDR3 nucleotides read TGTGCCAGTAGGAGCCACAGGGGCGGCACTGAAGCTTTCTTT.

The chain has TRBV27 and TRBJ2-7; 10 nucleotides line up with TRBD1. Germline loops: CDR1 MNHEY, CDR2 SMNVEV (reference sequence). The junction had 3 bases not matched to a gene; V was cut back by 5 bases and J by 2 bases. The CDR3 covers 14 residues. The CDR3 DNA sequence: TGTGCCAGCAGTACGGGACAGGGGACCTACGAGCAGTACTTC. It encodes CASSTGQGTYEQYF.

The chain employs TRBV5-6 and TRBJ1-2; TRBD1 agrees at 10 bases. J was trimmed by 1 base and V by 4 bases; bases with no gene match: 7. Germline V gene sequence: CDR1 SGHDT, CDR2 YYEEEE. The CDR3 extends over 16 amino acids. The CDR3 loop reads CASSPGDRGINYGYTF. The CDR3 nucleotides read TGTGCCAGCAGCCCGGGGGACAGGGGCATTAACTATGGCTACACCTTC.

CDR3 loop: CASSPPTGPQHF. CDR3 DNA: TGTGCCAGCAGTCCGCCGACAGGGCCGCAGCATTTT. The chain carries TRBV27 and TRBJ1-5; 7 bases match TRBD1. The CDR3 extends over 12 amino acids. From germline, CDR1 is MNHEY and CDR2 SMNVEV (reference sequence). V lost 5 bases and J lost 13; bases outside the gene matches: 8.

The chain links TRBV7-9 to TRBJ2-3; a weak D match, TRBD2 (6 bases). V lost 5 bases and J lost 2, with 11 bases in between. The germline V gene has CDR1 SEHNR and CDR2 FQNEAQ (reference sequence). The CDR3 is made up of 14 amino acids. The CDR3 DNA is TGTGCCAGCAGCGCGGACTATACCACAGATACGCAGTATTTT. It is translated as CASSADYTTDTQYF.

This clone was counted between two and nine times. This rearrangement joins TRBV9 to TRBJ2-3, with D tentatively TRBD2 (5 bases). Trimming removed 3 bases from V and 5 bases from J, with 16 bases in between. From germline, CDR1 is SGDLS and CDR2 YYNGEE. CDR3 length equals 15 residues. CDR3 protein: CASSGYEGWGDTQYF. For the CDR3, the DNA is TGTGCCAGCAGCGGATACGAGGGCTGGGGAGATACGCAGTATTTT.

The rearrangement joins TRBV28 to TRBJ2-2; TRBD2 matches 13 bases. CDR1 and CDR2 (germline): MDHEN, SYDVKM. J lost 0 bases, V lost 4 bases, and 5 bases had no gene match. The CDR3 has 18 amino acids. The CDR3 coding sequence is TGTGCCAGCAGTTACGGACTAGCGGGGGCCGCGAACACCGGGGAGCTGTTTTTT. Its protein product is CASSYGLAGAANTGELFF. The whole variable domain, remainder taken from reference TRBV28 and TRBJ2-2, is DVKVTQSSRYLVKRTGEKVFLECVQDMDHENMFWYRQDPGLGLRLIYFSYDVKMKEKGDIPEGYSVSREKKERFSLILESASTNQTSMYLCASSYGLAGAANTGELFFGEGSRLTVL.

The sample holds one count of this clone. The rearrangement joins TRBV5-8 to TRBJ1-3; tentatively, D is TRBD1 (5 bases). The germline gives CDR1 SGHTS, CDR2 YDEGEE. Between the trimmed V and J ends, which lost 0 bases and 0 bases, there was a span of 7 bases. The CDR3 runs 15 residues. The CDR3 sequence: CASSLGQFSGNTIYF. The CDR3 nucleotides read TGTGCCAGCAGCTTGGGACAGTTCTCTGGAAACACCATATATTTT.

The chain combines TRBV6-5 with TRBJ2-3, with D unresolved. V lost 7 bases, J lost 3 bases, and 14 bases lay in between. The CDR3 extends over 14 amino acids. CDR1 is MNHEY, CDR2 SVGAGI, per germline. CDR3 in DNA: TGTGCCAGCATCCAAAGTGGGGTTACAGATACGCAGTATTTT. Its protein is CASIQSGVTDTQYF.

The chain carries TRBV2 and TRBJ1-2; 11 bases match TRBD1. CDR1 and CDR2 (germline): SNHLY, FYNNEI. The CDR3 covers 12 residues. V trimming: 9 bases; J trimming: 7 bases; junction bases outside the gene matches: 4. The CDR3 DNA is TGTGCCAGGGCGGACAGGGGGCCTGGCTACACCTTC. It yields the protein CARADRGPGYTF.

This chain joins TRBV11-2 and TRBJ2-3, with 10 bases lining up with TRBD2. This CDR3 is built from 14 residues. Germline trimming cut 7 bases from V and 6 bases from J; bases unmatched to any gene: 7. Germline values: CDR1 SGHAT, CDR2 FQNNGV. The CDR3 is CASTDSGGHDTQYF. The CDR3 DNA reads TGTGCCAGCACCGATAGCGGGGGGCACGATACGCAGTATTTT.

The chain links TRBV4-1 to TRBJ2-1; D unresolved. Germline assignment: CDR1 MGHRA and CDR2 YSYEKL. V was cut by 0 bases and J by 0 bases, with 12 bases left in between. CDR3 length equals 17 residues. The CDR3 nucleotides read TGCGCCAGCAGCCAAGAGATGGGGTCGAGCTCCTACAATGAGCAGTTCTTC. Translating gives CASSQEMGSSSYNEQFF.

This rearrangement joins TRBV18 to TRBJ1-5; D is unresolved. Deletions cut 4 bases from V and 3 bases from J, with 10 bases between. The CDR3 is 14 residues long. Looked up from germline, CDR1 is KGHSH and CDR2 is LQKENI. The chain's CDR3 is CASSRTYDNQPQHF. DNA for the CDR3: TGTGCCAGCTCACGAACCTATGACAATCAGCCCCAGCATTTT. The full variable domain, in which reference TRBV18 and TRBJ1-5 provide the parts outside the CDR3, is NAGVMQNPRHLVRRRGQEARLRCSPMKGHSHVYWYRQLPEEGLKFMVYLQKENIIDESGMPKERFSAEFPKEGPSILRIQQVVRGDSAAYFCASSRTYDNQPQHFGDGTRLSIL.

The V call is TRBV9, the J call TRBJ2-7; 7 nucleotides agree with TRBD2. The CDR3 sequence is 13 residues long. V trimming: 7 bases; J trimming: 0 bases; junction bases outside the gene matches: 4. CDR1 is SGDLS and CDR2 is YYNGEE in the germline V gene. The CDR3 loop is CASAGGGSYEQYF. The CDR3 DNA reads as TGTGCCAGCGCTGGGGGGGGCTCCTACGAGCAGTACTTC.

The chain combines TRBV10-3 with TRBJ2-7; possibly TRBD1 for D (6 bases). V lost 4 bases and J 2 bases, leaving 12 bases between the germline ends. This CDR3 is built from 14 residues. Per the germline V gene, CDR1 is ENHRY and CDR2 is SYGVKD. CDR3 region: CAISAQGYPYEQYF. Here the CDR3 DNA reads TGTGCCATCAGTGCACAGGGTTACCCCTACGAGCAGTACTTC.